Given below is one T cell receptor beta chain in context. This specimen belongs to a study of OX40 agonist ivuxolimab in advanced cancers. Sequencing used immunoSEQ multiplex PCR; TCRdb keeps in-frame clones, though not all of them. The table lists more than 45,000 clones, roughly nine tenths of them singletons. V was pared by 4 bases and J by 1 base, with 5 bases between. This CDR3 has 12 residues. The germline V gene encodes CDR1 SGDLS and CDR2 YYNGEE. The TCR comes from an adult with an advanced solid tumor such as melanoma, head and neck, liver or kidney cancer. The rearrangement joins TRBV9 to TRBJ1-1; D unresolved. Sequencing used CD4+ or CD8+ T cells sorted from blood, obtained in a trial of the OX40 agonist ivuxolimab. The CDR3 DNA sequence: TGTGCCAGCAGCTCAGGGAACACTGAAGCTTTCTTT. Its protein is CASSSGNTEAFF.